This T cell receptor (beta chain) came from a study of immune characterization of retroperitoneal liposarcoma. V shed 6 bases, J shed 4 bases, and the junction held 12 bases outside the gene matches. The CDR3 covers 16 residues. From germline, CDR1 is LGHNT and CDR2 FRNRAP. TCRdb reanalysed the PCR reads using MiXCR and keeps one entry per CDR3 protein. The sample has roughly 11,000 distinct CDR3 sequences, approximately 25% seen once; the top ten hold 7% to 10%. The receptor comes from a female donor with retroperitoneal liposarcoma. Specimen: tumor tissue. This chain connects TRBV12-5 to TRBJ2-5; TRBD1 matches 9 bases. The CDR3 here is CASGPGTGTIRETQYF. CDR3 DNA: TGTGCTAGTGGGCCCGGGACAGGGACAATCAGAGAGACCCAGTACTTC.